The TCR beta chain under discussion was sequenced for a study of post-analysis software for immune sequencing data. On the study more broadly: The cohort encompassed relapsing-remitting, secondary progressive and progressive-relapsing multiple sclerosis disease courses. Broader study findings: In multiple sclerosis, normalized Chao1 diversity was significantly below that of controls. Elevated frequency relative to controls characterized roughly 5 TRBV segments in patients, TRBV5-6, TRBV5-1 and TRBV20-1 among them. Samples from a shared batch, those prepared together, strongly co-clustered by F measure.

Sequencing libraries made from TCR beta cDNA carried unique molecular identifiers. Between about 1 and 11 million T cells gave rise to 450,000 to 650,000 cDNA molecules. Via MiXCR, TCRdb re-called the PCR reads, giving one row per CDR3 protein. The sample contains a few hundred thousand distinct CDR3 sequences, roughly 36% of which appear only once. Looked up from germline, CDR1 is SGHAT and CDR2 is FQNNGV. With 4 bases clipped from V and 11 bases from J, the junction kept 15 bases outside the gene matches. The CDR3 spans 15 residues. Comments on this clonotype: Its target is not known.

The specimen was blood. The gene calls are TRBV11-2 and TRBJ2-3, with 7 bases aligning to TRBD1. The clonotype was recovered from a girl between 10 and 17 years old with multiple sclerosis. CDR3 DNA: TGTGCCAGCAGCTCCGACAGGGCGGCCTACAATGAGCAGTATTTT. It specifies CASSSDRAAYNEQYF.